This T cell receptor beta chain was recovered during a study of shared T cell receptors in the human thymus. TCRdb's copy holds only in-frame clones and misses some; the assay was immunoSEQ multiplex PCR. The top ten hold about 0.0098% of the sample, which has some 760,000 clones, 80% to 90% seen once. A further study also used this sample, focusing on human thymus T cells. Per that study: Donors were healthy Finnish babies undergoing corrective operations for congenital heart defects. Thymus was obtained from resections taken during corrective heart surgery. Repertoires sampled from thymus and blood appeared biased in V and J gene usage. Unrelated individuals had highly overlapping thymic repertoires, as reported in related research.

The TCR was taken from a girl less than two years old with a congenital heart defect. Sequencing input: thymocytes.

The CDR3 DNA reads TGCAGCGTTACGGGGACTGAGGGTTTCGATGAGCAGTTCTTC. Its translation: CSVTGTEGFDEQFF. The chain links TRBV29-1 to TRBJ2-1, with a possible D match to TRBD2 (6 bases). Germline-derived CDR1 and CDR2 are SQVTM and ANQGSEA. V dropped 5 bases and J dropped 8 bases, with 19 bases sitting between them. The CDR3 extends over 14 amino acids.